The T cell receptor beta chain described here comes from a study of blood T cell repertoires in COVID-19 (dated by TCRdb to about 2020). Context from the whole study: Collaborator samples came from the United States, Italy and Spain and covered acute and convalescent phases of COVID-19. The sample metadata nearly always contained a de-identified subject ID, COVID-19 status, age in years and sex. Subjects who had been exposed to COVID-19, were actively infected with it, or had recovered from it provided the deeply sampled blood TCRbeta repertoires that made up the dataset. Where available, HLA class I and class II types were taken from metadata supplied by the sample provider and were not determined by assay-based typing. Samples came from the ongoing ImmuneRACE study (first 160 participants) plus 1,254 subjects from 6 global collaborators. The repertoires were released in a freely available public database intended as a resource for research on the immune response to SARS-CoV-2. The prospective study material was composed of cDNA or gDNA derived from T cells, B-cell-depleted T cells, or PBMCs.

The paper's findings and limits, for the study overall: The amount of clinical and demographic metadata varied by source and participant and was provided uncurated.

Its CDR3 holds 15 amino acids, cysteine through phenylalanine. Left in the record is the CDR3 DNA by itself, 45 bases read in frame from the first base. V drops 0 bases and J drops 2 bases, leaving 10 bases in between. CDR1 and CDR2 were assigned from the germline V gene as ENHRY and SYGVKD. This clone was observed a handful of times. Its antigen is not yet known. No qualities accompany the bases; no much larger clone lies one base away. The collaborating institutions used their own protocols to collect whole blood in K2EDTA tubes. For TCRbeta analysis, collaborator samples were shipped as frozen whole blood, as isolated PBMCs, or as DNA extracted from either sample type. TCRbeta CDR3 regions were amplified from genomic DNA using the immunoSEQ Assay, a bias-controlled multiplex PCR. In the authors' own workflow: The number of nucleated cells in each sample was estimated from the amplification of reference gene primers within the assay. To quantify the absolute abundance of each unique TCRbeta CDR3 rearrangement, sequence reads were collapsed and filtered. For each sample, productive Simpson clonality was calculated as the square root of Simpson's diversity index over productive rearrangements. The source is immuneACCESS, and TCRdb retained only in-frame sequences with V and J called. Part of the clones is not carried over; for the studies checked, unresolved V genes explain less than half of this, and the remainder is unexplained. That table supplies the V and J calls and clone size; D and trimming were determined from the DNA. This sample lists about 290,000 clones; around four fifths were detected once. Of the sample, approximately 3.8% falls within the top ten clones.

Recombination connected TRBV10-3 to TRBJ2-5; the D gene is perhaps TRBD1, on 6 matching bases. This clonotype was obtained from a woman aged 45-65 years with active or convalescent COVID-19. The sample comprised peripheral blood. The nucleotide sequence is TGTGCCATCAGTGAGTCCCGACAGGAACAAGAGACCCAGTACTTC. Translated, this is CAISESRQEQETQYF.